The clone carrying this T cell receptor (beta chain) was seen more than once but under ten times. The data derive from a study of immune characterization of retroperitoneal liposarcoma. TCRdb fed the PCR reads into MiXCR, producing one record per CDR3 protein. The profile covers about 10,000 distinct CDR3 sequences, with less than 30% appearing a single time and roughly a fifth taken by the ten largest. The sequence derives from a male donor with retroperitoneal liposarcoma. The specimen was blood.

The CDR3 DNA follows: TGCGCCAGCAGCCAAGAAGGGGCCGGGCTCTACAATGAGCAGTTCTTC. Its protein is CASSQEGAGLYNEQFF. The genes are TRBV4-1 and TRBJ2-1; weak D call: TRBD1 (5 bases). V was trimmed by 0 bases and J by 3 bases, leaving 12 bases between them. In germline, CDR1 is MGHRA, CDR2 YSYEKL. CDR3 length: 16 amino acids.